The rows below give T cell receptor beta chains drawn from one sample of a study of Graves' ophthalmopathy and Graves' hyperthyroidism. One entry per CDR3 protein results from TCRdb running MiXCR on the multiplex PCR reads. The sample lists 150,000 to 200,000 distinct CDR3 sequences, less than 45% seen once, with roughly 5.2% in the top ten. Input material: peripheral blood. Receptor source: a woman between 40 and 50 years old with Graves' ophthalmopathy. CDR3s include the opening cysteine and the closing phenylalanine or tryptophan.

V: TRBV7-9
J: TRBJ2-7
CDR3: CASSALRGSYEQYF

V: TRBV27
J: TRBJ1-6
CDR3: CASRSGGNSPLHF

V: TRBV28
J: TRBJ2-7
CDR3: CAAQGYEQYF

V: TRBV11-2
J: TRBJ1-2
CDR3: CASSKNSGGGYTF

V: TRBV12-3/TRBV12-4
J: TRBJ1-2
CDR3: CASTYTGSESGYTF

V: TRBV19
J: TRBJ1-1
CDR3: CASRIEGNTEAFF

V: TRBV6-5
J: TRBJ1-1
CDR3: CASSYSIGGETEAFF

V: TRBV15
J: TRBJ1-1
CDR3: CATSRHGTGWGTEAFF

V: TRBV25-1
J: TRBJ1-3
CDR3: CASAGTAGNTIYF

V: TRBV7-9
J: TRBJ2-7
CDR3: CASSINPVEQYF

V: TRBV29-1
J: TRBJ1-1
CDR3: CSARTTGGMNTEAFF

V: TRBV9
J: TRBJ1-2
CDR3: CASSPTVRAEGYTF

V: TRBV7-2
J: TRBJ2-5
CDR3: CASSSRGGRETQYF

V: TRBV30
J: TRBJ2-7
CDR3: CAWSSGTGGSYEQYF

V: TRBV12-3/TRBV12-4
J: TRBJ1-1
CDR3: CASSFEGGITEAFF

V: TRBV11-2
J: TRBJ2-5
CDR3: CASSLGLQETQYF

V: TRBV28
J: TRBJ1-1
CDR3: CASSSDGGPDTEAFF

V: TRBV20-1
J: TRBJ1-3
CDR3: CSAFEGHTIYF

V: TRBV11-3
J: TRBJ2-7
CDR3: CASSLGQGDEQYF

V: TRBV2
J: TRBJ1-1
CDR3: CASSVSRQEAFF

V: TRBV14
J: TRBJ1-1
CDR3: CASSQDMNTEAFF

V: TRBV6-5
J: TRBJ1-2
CDR3: CASSYSSESYGYTF

V: TRBV10-3
J: TRBJ2-7
CDR3: CAISVGGGLDEQYF

V: TRBV6-1
J: TRBJ1-5
CDR3: CASSEWPTVNQPQHF

V: TRBV12-3/TRBV12-4
J: TRBJ2-5
CDR3: CARSAPDGTSGPLETQYF

V: TRBV6-2/TRBV6-3
J: TRBJ1-5
CDR3: CASSPPNGNQPQHF

V: TRBV7-8
J: TRBJ2-7
CDR3: CASSIGTADLFYEQYF

V: TRBV7-2
J: TRBJ1-5
CDR3: CASSRTGGDDQPQHF

V: TRBV4-1
J: TRBJ1-6
CDR3: CASSAHSGDNSPLHF